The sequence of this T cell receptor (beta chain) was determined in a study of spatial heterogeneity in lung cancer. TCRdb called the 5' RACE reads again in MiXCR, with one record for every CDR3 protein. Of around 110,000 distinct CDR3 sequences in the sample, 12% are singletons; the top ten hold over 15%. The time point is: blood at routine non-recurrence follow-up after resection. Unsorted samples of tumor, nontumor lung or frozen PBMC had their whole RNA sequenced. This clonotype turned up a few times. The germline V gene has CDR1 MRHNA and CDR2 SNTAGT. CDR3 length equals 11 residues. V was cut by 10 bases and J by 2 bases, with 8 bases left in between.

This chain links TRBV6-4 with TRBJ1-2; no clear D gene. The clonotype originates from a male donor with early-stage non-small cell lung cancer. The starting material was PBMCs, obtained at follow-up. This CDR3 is CATFSNYGYTF. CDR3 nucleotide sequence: TGTGCCACTTTCTCCAACTATGGCTACACCTTC.